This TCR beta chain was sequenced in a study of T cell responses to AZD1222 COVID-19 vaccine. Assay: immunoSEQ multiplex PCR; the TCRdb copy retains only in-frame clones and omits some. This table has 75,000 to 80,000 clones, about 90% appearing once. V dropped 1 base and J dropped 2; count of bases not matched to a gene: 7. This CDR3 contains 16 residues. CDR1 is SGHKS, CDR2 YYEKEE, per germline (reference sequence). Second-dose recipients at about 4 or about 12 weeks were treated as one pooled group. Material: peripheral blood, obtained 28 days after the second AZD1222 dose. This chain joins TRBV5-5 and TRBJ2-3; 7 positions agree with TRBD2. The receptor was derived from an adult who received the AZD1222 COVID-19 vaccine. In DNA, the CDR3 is TGTGCCAGCAGCTTGAAGCGGGGACTATTCACAGATACGCAGTATTTT. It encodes CASSLKRGLFTDTQYF. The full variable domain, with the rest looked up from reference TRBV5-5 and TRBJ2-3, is DAGVTQSPTHLIKTRGQQVTLRCSPISGHKSVSWYQQVLGQGPQFIFQYYEKEERGRGNFPDRFSARQFPNYSSELNVNALLLGDSALYLCASSLKRGLFTDTQYFGPGTRLTVL.